This T cell receptor beta chain is from a study of T cell responses to AZD1222 COVID-19 vaccine. Method: immunoSEQ multiplex PCR; TCRdb's copy keeps in-frame clones and lacks some. The table includes 95,000 to 150,000 clones, approximately 84% detected once. Points from the study as a whole: Spike-wide coverage was observed for vaccine-associated CD4 TCRs, with dominant responses at 160-218 and 743-854. Seropositivity was recorded at baseline in only six AZD1222 recipients. Epitopes outside B.1.351 and B.1.1.7 mutated regions reportedly drew nearly half of spike TCRs. Spike-specific TCR breadth rose after two AZD1222 doses, and depth rose as well.

Of note for this clone: The antigen remains unidentified.

Specimen: peripheral blood, collected on day 0 of AZD1222 vaccination. The receptor comes from an adult in good health.

The DNA for the CDR3 is TGTGCCAGTAAGGACGGGGGATCTGGGGCCAACGTCCTGACTTTC. Protein: CASKDGGSGANVLTF. V is TRBV19 and J is TRBJ2-6; a weak D match, TRBD2 (6 bases). Germline V CDR1 and CDR2: LNHDA, SQIVND (reference sequence). V lost 7 bases and J 1 base, leaving 11 bases between the germline ends. The CDR3 contains 15 residues.